This T cell receptor beta chain was recorded in a study of molecular identifiers for immune sequencing clone quantification (dated by TCRdb to 2016 to 2019). For the study in its entirety: For a replicate experiment, the RNA from either roughly 18,000 or 92,000 naive CD8 T cells was divided into five aliquots, and four of those aliquots went on to sequencing. The study was a methods study using CD8 T cells to benchmark molecular-identifier clustering-based TCR repertoire sequencing (MIDCIRS) and TCR RNA copy counting.

What the authors observed across the whole study: Modeling gave roughly 3 recovered TCR RNA copies per cell versus 8 to 10 by digital PCR, implying around 31% capture efficiency. The sizes of highly expanded clones could end up underestimated when identical TCR molecules share a barcode. Spiked-in Jurkat TCR RNA equivalent to a single cell was reported to be detectable even among 800,000 to 1,000,000 naive CD8 T cells. In CMV-specific effector cells, clones with more than 20 RNA copies accounted for over 99% of molecules, whereas in naive cells such clones accounted for under 1%. When barcode sub-clustering was not used, chimeric consensus sequences inflated TCR diversity, with chimeras reaching as high as 47%. Naive libraries contained spiked-in Jurkat TCR RNA (roughly ten copies' worth), which is not part of the donor repertoire.

Library method: PCR. These reads were obtained on a NextSeq 500. Bulk TCR libraries were generated as previously described, with the TCR primers listed in Table S5 used. The Qiagen AllPrep DNA/RNA kit was used to purify total RNA. Before any analysis, reads coming from multiple sequencing runs of the same library were combined into one pool. Per the source publication's procedure: Only reads with exact TCR constant sequence were kept, trimmed to 150 nt, and grouped by their 12-nt molecular barcodes. Reads in each barcode group were sub-clustered using a 15% Levenshtein threshold, and a quality-weighted consensus sequence was built for each RNA molecule. Non-functional sequences were filtered out, along with any lower-count sequence sitting one edit away from another sequence. On the basis of fitting two negative binomial distributions, barcode sub-clusters with fewer than 20% of the maximum read count were discarded. TCRdb took the public reads, trimmed them with fastp at Q25, ran MiXCR for clone calling and kept in-frame beta chains. A single entry per CDR3 protein holds the most common genes and DNA from its merged rows. The V and J calls were determined by TCRdb, not by the authors. This sample is represented by approximately 500,000 distinct CDR3 sequences; about a quarter of them were singletons. Clones ranked in the top ten supply around 0.8% of the sample.

This clonotype came up a few times. The specificity of this receptor is unknown. The sample holds no much larger clone one base away, and base qualities are not on file. Naive CD8 T cell libraries were made from roughly 20,000 to 1,000,000 sorted cells using 10%, 30% or 50% of purified RNA. Naive CD8 T cells were FACS-sorted as CD8+CD4-CCR7+CD45RA+ on a BD FACSAria II into RLT Plus buffer. To test detection sensitivity, Jurkat RNA equal to around 11 TCR copies was added to samples of about 20,000-1,000,000 naive CD8 T cells. Enrichment of CD8 T cells was done with RosetteSep CD8+ T Cell Enrichment Cocktail plus Ficoll-Paque, and ACK red cell lysis came afterward. Counted from cysteine to phenylalanine, this CDR3 has 14 amino acids. Only CDR3 DNA remains: 42 bases, in frame from the first base. V is shortened by 1 base, J by 5 bases, and the region joining them spans 11 bases. Looking up the germline V gene (reference sequence) yields CDR1 SEHNR and CDR2 FQNEAQ.

The sequenced material came from naive CD8+ T cells from blood, with Jurkat cell RNA spiked in. The cell subset or site label, read with the paper, signifies: FACS-sorted CD8+CD4-CCR7+CD45RA+ naive T cells. This clonotype was sampled from a human donor in good health. Some libraries in this study had Jurkat cell RNA spiked in. This receptor chain uses TRBV7-9 and TRBJ1-1; the D gene cannot be resolved reliably. The base sequence is TGTGCCAGCAGCTTAGATTCCTTTGGGACTGAAGCTTTCTTT. Translation gives CASSLDSFGTEAFF.